The text below deals with one T cell receptor (beta chain). Its specificity is not known. A J-beta primer mix and a sample-barcoded 5' primer were used in a second PCR of roughly 7 to 12 cycles. The template-switch adaptor, which had 12 random nucleotides, put a tag on each cDNA molecule. TCRdb independently ran MiXCR on the 5' RACE reads; one entry per CDR3 protein. Of fewer than 950,000 distinct CDR3 sequences in the sample, about 37% were seen once. The sample comes from a study of blood T cells in healthy people across ages. Overall study findings and caveats: Shifts in expanded clonotypes may have been confounded by donor CMV status, which was unknown. It was the long-lived donors that had more naive CD4+ cells and higher diversity than aged donors. The study found TCR beta diversity correlated strongly with naive T cell percentage.

Sequencing was performed on blood. The TCR sequence derives from a man aged 18-30 years in good health.

The DNA for the CDR3 is TGTGCCAGCAGTTATTTGGACTACAACACCGGGGAGCTGTTTTTT. Protein: CASSYLDYNTGELFF. This chain links TRBV6-6 with TRBJ2-2, with TRBD2 as a possible D gene (6 bases). Germline CDR1 MNHNY, CDR2 SVGAGI (reference sequence). V lost 3 bases, J lost 2 bases, and 10 bases lay in between. The CDR3 extends over 15 amino acids.